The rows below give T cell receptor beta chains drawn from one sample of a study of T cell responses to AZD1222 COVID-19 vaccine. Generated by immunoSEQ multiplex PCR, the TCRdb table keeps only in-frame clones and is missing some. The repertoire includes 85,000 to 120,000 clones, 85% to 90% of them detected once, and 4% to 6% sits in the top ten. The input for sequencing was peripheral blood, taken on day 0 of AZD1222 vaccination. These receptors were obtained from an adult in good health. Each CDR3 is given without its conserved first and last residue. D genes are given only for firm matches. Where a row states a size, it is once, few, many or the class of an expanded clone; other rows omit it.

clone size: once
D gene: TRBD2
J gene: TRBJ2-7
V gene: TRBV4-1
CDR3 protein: ASSQVGPVTGVGLAGDYEQY

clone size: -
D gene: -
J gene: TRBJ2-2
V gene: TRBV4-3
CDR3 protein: ASSQIGTTFPNTGELF

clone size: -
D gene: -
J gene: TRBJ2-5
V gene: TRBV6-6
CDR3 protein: ASSREGGWY

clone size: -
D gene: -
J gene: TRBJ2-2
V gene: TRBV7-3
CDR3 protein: ASSLGGAQNTGELF

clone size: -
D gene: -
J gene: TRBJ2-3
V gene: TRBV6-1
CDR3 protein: ASSEEVGRPDTQY

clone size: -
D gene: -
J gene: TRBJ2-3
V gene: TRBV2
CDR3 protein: ASSDSGSSTDTQY

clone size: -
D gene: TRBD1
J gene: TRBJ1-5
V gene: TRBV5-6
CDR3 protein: ASSLAAGGGQPQH

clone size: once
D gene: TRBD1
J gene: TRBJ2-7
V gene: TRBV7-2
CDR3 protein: ASSLKTGISYEQY

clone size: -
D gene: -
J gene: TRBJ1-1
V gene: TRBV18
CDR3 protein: ASSPVTVEGSDTEAF

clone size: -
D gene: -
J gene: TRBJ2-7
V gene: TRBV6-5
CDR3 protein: ASRGIGVLGEQY

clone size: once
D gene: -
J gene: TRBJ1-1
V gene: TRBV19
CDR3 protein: ASRPRQDLNTEAF

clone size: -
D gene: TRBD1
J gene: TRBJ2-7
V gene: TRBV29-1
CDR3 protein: SVEGQGVYEQY

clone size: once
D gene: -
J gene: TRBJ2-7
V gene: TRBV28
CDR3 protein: ASSLYGSYEQY

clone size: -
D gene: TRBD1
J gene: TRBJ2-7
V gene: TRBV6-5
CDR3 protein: ASRTTGNEQY

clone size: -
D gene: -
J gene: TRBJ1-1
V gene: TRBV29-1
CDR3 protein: SVEGGDDTEAF

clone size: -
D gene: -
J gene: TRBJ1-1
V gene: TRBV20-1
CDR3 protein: SASQGGQNTEAF

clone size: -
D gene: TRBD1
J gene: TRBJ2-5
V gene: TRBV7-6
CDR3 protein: ASSARDRGGETQY

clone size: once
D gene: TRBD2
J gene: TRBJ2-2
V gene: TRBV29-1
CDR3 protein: SVQRERTGELF

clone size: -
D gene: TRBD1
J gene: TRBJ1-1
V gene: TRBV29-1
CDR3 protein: SGGQGNTEAF

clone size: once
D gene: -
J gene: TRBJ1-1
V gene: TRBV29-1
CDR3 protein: SADLGLRNTEAF

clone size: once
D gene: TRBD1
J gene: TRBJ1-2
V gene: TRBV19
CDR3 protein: ASSIGSTGTGYT

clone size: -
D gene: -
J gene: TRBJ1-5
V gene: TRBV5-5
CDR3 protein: ASRVRDGVSPQH

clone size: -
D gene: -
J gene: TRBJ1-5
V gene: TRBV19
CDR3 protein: ASTFTRGRHRNQPQH

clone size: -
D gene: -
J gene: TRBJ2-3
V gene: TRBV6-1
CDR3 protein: ASSEAQGAGVNTDTQY

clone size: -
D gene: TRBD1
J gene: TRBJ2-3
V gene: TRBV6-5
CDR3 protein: ASSYLGQSTDTQY

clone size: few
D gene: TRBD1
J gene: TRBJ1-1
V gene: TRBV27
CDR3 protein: ASSPGTGGDTEAF

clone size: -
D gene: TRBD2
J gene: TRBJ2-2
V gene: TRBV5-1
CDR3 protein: ASSFPGGTGELF

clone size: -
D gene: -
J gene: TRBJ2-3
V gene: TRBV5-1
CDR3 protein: ASSLAGVSTDTQY

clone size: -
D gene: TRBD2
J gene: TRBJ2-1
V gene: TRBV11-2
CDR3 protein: ASSFQRGAYNEQF

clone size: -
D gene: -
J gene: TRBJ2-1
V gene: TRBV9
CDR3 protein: ASSAPGIDFNNEQF

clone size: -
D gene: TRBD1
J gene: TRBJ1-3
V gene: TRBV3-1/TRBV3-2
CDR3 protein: ASSQGQAGNTIY

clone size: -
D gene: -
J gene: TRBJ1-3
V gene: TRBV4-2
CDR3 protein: ASSQLRGEGNWPGNTIY

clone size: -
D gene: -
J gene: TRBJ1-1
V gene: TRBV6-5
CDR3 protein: ASRSMNTEAF

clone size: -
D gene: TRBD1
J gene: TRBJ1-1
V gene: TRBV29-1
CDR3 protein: SVARDRDMTEAF

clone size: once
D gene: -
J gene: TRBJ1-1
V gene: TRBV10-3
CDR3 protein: AIRRGNTEAF

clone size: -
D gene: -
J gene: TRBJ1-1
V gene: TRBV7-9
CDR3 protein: ASSSRRSGTEAF

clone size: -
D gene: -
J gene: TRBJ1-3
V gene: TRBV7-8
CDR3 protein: ASFPSRDRRSGNTIY

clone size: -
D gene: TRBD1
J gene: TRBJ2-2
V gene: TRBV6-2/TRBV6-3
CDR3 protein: ASSHHPGTGGTGELF

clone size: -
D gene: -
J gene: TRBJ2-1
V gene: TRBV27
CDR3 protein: ATSWGDSYNEQF

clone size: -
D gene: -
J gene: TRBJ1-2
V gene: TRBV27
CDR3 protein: ASSQSGTSYGYT

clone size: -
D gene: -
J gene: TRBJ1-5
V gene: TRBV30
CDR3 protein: AWTDTLDQPQH

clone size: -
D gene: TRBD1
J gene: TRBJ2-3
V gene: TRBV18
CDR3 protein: ASSPQRGQVDTQY

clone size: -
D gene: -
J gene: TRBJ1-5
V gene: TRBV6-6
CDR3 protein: ASSYSRGNQPQH

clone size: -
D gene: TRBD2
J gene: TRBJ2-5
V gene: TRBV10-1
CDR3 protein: ASRPELAELQETQY

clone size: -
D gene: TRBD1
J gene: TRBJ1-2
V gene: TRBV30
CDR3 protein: AWSPGQGNGYT

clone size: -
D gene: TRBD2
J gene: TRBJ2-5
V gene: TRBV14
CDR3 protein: ASSQGLAGQETQY

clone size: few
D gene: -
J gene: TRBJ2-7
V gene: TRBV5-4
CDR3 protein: ASSLAGTSYEQY